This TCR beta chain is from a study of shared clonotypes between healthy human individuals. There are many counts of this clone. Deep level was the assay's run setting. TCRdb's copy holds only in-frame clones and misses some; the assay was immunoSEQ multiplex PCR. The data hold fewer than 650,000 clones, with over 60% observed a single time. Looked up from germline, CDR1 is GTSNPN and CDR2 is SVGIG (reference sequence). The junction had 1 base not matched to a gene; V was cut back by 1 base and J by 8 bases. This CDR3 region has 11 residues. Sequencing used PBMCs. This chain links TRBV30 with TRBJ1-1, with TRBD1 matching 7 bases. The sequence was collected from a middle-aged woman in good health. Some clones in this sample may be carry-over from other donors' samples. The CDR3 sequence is CAWSADREAFF. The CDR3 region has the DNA TGTGCCTGGAGTGCGGACAGGGAAGCTTTCTTT.